A single sample is the source of the 6 T cell receptor beta chains below, sequenced in a study of T-cell memory formation after mild COVID-19. TCRdb reprocessed the 5' RACE reads with MiXCR, giving one entry per CDR3 protein. The data contain a few hundred thousand distinct CDR3 sequences, roughly 23% of them seen just once; the ten biggest clones take up approximately 12%. Specimen: PBMCs or a T cell subset sorted from them (not recorded which). The receptors derive from an adult woman who had mild COVID-19 (a few samples of this study predate the infection). Cell type and time point are not known.

This clonotype was counted a few times. The rearrangement joins TRBV7-2 to TRBJ2-7; no firm D call. V lost 2 bases and J lost 3, with 8 bases in between. CDR1 is SGHTA and CDR2 is FQGNSA in the germline V gene. This CDR3 comprises 13 residues. CDR3 region: CASSLTIDYEQYF. CDR3 nucleotides: TGTGCCAGCAGCTTAACGATCGACTACGAGCAGTACTTC.

A few counts support this clonotype. The chain couples TRBV7-3 to TRBJ2-3; 11 bases are shared with TRBD2. Germline assignment: CDR1 SGHTA and CDR2 FQGTGA. The CDR3 loop spans 19 amino acids. V was pared by 0 bases and J by 5 bases, with 13 bases of the junction left unmatched. CDR3 nucleotide sequence: TGTGCCAGCAGCTTAACCCTCCTCAGACTAGCGGGATTGATAGATACGCAGTATTTT. It translates to CASSLTLLRLAGLIDTQYF.

DNA of the CDR3: TGTGCCAGCAGCCAAAGTTGGGGGGCTAACACCGGGGAGCTGTTTTTT. Translation gives CASSQSWGANTGELFF. This rearrangement joins TRBV3-1 to TRBJ2-2; tentatively, D is TRBD1 or TRBD2 (6 bases each). Trimming took off 2 bases at V and 2 bases at J, with 12 bases between the two ends. Germline V gives CDR1 LGHDT, CDR2 YNNKEL (reference sequence). This CDR3 is built from 16 residues.

The gene calls are TRBV7-6 and TRBJ2-3; a weak D match, TRBD2 (5 bases). The CDR3 sequence is 15 residues long. The V end lost 1 base, the J end lost 0 bases, and 8 bases lay between the germline ends. Germline V lookup: CDR1 SGHVS, CDR2 FNYEAQ. CDR3 sequence: CASSLEWRSTDTQYF. CDR3 DNA sequence: TGTGCCAGCAGCTTAGAATGGAGGAGCACAGATACGCAGTATTTT.

The chain couples TRBV9 to TRBJ2-1, with 8 bases fitting TRBD2. The V gene's germline CDR1 is SGDLS and CDR2 YYNGEE. The V and J ends lost 0 bases and 4 bases, in that order; junction bases with no gene match: 6. This CDR3 contains 16 residues. The CDR3 coding sequence is TGTGCCAGCAGCGTAGTTTCAGCGGGAGCTTACAATGAGCAGTTCTTC. This codes for CASSVVSAGAYNEQFF.

The J gene is TRBJ2-1, the V gene TRBV5-5; tentative D call: TRBD1 (6 bases). CDR3 length: 18 amino acids. V was clipped by 0 bases and J by 2 bases, with 18 bases between them. Germline CDR1 reads SGHKS; CDR2 reads YYEKEE (reference sequence). CDR3 region: CASSLVWAGAVTYNEQFF. CDR3 DNA sequence: TGTGCCAGCAGCTTGGTGTGGGCAGGGGCCGTTACCTACAATGAGCAGTTCTTC. Combining the CDR3 with reference TRBV5-5 and TRBJ2-1 gives the whole variable domain DAGVTQSPTHLIKTRGQQVTLRCSPISGHKSVSWYQQVLGQGPQFIFQYYEKEERGRGNFPDRFSARQFPNYSSELNVNALLLGDSALYLCASSLVWAGAVTYNEQFFGPGTRLTVL.